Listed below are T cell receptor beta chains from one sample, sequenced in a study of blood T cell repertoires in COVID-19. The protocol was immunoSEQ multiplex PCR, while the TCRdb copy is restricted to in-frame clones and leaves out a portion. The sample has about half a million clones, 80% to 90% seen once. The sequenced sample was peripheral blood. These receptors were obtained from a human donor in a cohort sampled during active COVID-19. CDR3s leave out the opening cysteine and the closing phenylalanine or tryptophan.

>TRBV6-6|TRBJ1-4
ASSKRTGDEKLF
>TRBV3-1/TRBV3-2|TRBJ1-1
ASSHGTGDTEAF
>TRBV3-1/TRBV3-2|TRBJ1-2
ASSQVTDYGYT
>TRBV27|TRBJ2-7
ASRQGFNEQY
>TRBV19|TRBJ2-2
ASMGLLRGIGELF
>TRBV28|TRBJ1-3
ASSSPGHLSGNTIY
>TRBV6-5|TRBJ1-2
ASSYSFGFYGYT
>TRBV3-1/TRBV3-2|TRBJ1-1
ASSQGAGTGSRGAF
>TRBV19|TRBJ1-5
ASSPPLGREQPQH
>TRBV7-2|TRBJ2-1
ASSFGLAGASEQF
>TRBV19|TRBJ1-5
ASEAREYQPQH